Listed below are T cell receptor beta chains from one sample, sequenced in a study of technical replicates of blood from a handful of donors. TCRdb's copy holds only in-frame clones and misses some; the assay was immunoSEQ multiplex PCR. The data contain roughly 80,000 clones, roughly 94% of them singletons. The sequencing input was T cells isolated from PBMCs. Receptors were obtained from a human donor in good health. The CDR3 runs from the conserved cysteine through the conserved F or W. A D gene is named only where the DNA matches it firmly. Expanded clones are given a class, and other clones once, few, many or no size at all.

CASSLRDYRSTGELFF | TGTGCCAGCAGCCTCCGGGACTATAGATCAACCGGGGAGCTGTTTTTT | TRBV7-3 | 16 | TRBJ2-2 | few | TRBD2
CASSSNRGLDTEAFF | TGTGCCAGCAGCAGCAACAGGGGGCTCGACACTGAAGCTTTCTTT | TRBV11-3 | 15 | TRBJ1-1 | . | TRBD1
CASSTAGTRPTRAQYF | TGTGCCAGCAGCACGGCCGGGACTAGACCCACGCGGGCGCAGTATTTT | TRBV5-4 | 16 | TRBJ2-3 | . | TRBD2
CASSLSAGETDTQYF | TGTGCCAGCAGTTTAAGCGCGGGGGAAACAGATACGCAGTATTTT | TRBV28 | 15 | TRBJ2-3 | . | TRBD2
CASSEYNSQTDTQYF | TGTGCCAGCAGTGAATACAACAGTCAAACAGATACGCAGTATTTT | TRBV25-1 | 15 | TRBJ2-3 | . | .
CASSFGGGASYEQYF | TGTGCCAGCAGTTTCGGAGGGGGCGCCTCTTACGAGCAGTACTTC | TRBV27 | 15 | TRBJ2-7 | . | .
CASSDSVQYGANVLTF | TGTGCCAGCAGTGACTCTGTGCAGTACGGGGCCAACGTCCTGACTTTC | TRBV25-1 | 16 | TRBJ2-6 | . | .
CASSLEQGKSTEAFF | TGTGCCAGCAGCTTAGAACAGGGGAAGAGCACTGAAGCTTTCTTT | TRBV5-6 | 15 | TRBJ1-1 | . | TRBD1
CASSIFSGRGSDTQYF | TGTGCCAGTAGTATATTTAGCGGGAGAGGTTCAGATACGCAGTATTTT | TRBV19 | 16 | TRBJ2-3 | . | TRBD2
CASSLKVGTGNEQFF | TGTGCCAGCAGCTTAAAGGTTGGGACAGGGAATGAGCAGTTCTTC | TRBV7-3 | 15 | TRBJ2-1 | once | TRBD1
CASSPNRVYTEAFF | TGTGCCAGCTCACCAAACAGGGTTTACACTGAAGCTTTCTTT | TRBV18 | 14 | TRBJ1-1 | . | .
CASSWKTGDNQPQHF | TGTGCCAGCAGCTGGAAGACAGGGGACAATCAGCCCCAGCATTTT | TRBV7-2 | 15 | TRBJ1-5 | few | TRBD1
CASSLTGVFSGTEAFF | TGTGCCAGCAGCCTAACAGGAGTATTTTCGGGCACTGAAGCTTTCTTT | TRBV11-2 | 16 | TRBJ1-1 | . | .
CASSLEMGPRDGYTF | TGTGCCAGCAGTTTGGAAATGGGGCCAAGGGATGGCTACACCTTC | TRBV28 | 15 | TRBJ1-2 | . | .
CASSVGQGYTEAFF | TGTGCCAGCAGTGTCGGACAGGGGTACACTGAAGCTTTCTTT | TRBV2 | 14 | TRBJ1-1 | . | TRBD1
CAISEDSVNQPQHF | TGTGCCATCAGTGAGGATTCAGTCAATCAGCCCCAGCATTTT | TRBV10-3 | 14 | TRBJ1-5 | . | .
CASSTVAGGGANEQFF | TGTGCCAGCAGTACAGTAGCGGGAGGAGGAGCCAATGAGCAGTTCTTC | TRBV27 | 16 | TRBJ2-1 | once | TRBD2
CAIKRADQETQYF | TGTGCCATCAAGAGGGCAGACCAAGAGACCCAGTACTTC | TRBV10-3 | 13 | TRBJ2-5 | once | .
CASSLVKREITDTQYF | TGTGCCAGCAGCTTAGTTAAGCGGGAGATAACAGATACGCAGTATTTT | TRBV7-9 | 16 | TRBJ2-3 | . | TRBD2
CASRTGAQEQYF | TGTGCCAGCAGGACAGGGGCTCAAGAGCAGTACTTC | TRBV2 | 12 | TRBJ2-7 | . | TRBD1
CASSQIYEQYF | TGTGCCAGCAGCCAAATCTACGAGCAGTACTTC | TRBV11-2 | 11 | TRBJ2-7 | . | .
CASQGADSYEQYF | TGCGCCAGTCAGGGGGCCGACTCCTACGAGCAGTACTTC | TRBV4-1 | 13 | TRBJ2-7 | . | TRBD1
CASRGLAGGQETQYF | TGTGCCAGCAGGGGCCTAGCGGGAGGGCAAGAGACCCAGTACTTC | TRBV6-5 | 15 | TRBJ2-5 | . | TRBD2
CASSLTGVYEQYF | TGTGCCAGCAGTTTGACGGGAGTCTACGAGCAGTACTTC | TRBV6-6 | 13 | TRBJ2-7 | once | .
CASSVAQLAGVTGELFF | TGTGCCAGCAGCGTAGCCCAACTAGCGGGAGTCACCGGGGAGCTGTTTTTT | TRBV9 | 17 | TRBJ2-2 | . | TRBD2
CASSRVQAGYTF | TGTGCCAGCAGTAGAGTTCAGGCTGGCTACACCTTC | TRBV28 | 12 | TRBJ1-2 | . | .
CASSLGVLGTVTYEQYF | TGCGCCAGCAGCTTGGGGGTACTTGGGACTGTTACCTACGAGCAGTACTTC | TRBV5-1 | 17 | TRBJ2-7 | . | .
CASSPRRTDGYTF | TGTGCCAGCTCACCACGAAGGACAGATGGCTACACCTTC | TRBV18 | 13 | TRBJ1-2 | . | .
CASSYREGVYNEQFF | TGTGCCAGCAGTTACCGGGAGGGTGTCTACAATGAGCAGTTCTTC | TRBV6-5 | 15 | TRBJ2-1 | . | TRBD2
CASSVQPGTRYGYTF | TGTGCCAGCAGTGTGCAACCTGGGACACGCTATGGCTACACCTTC | TRBV2 | 15 | TRBJ1-2 | . | .
CATSREGRRYEQYF | TGTGCCACCAGTCGTGAGGGGAGGAGGTACGAGCAGTACTTC | TRBV15 | 14 | TRBJ2-7 | once | .
CASSRTGRNEKLFF | TGTGCCAGCAGCAGGACAGGGAGAAACGAAAAACTGTTTTTT | TRBV7-9 | 14 | TRBJ1-4 | . | TRBD1
CASTHVAGNTEAFF | TGTGCCAGCACTCACGTGGCGGGGAACACTGAAGCTTTCTTT | TRBV7-2 | 14 | TRBJ1-1 | few | .
CASSSQGDQPQHF | TGTGCCAGCAGCTCGCAGGGGGATCAGCCCCAGCATTTT | TRBV7-9 | 13 | TRBJ1-5 | . | TRBD1
CASSYRLSKRGNEQFF | TGTGCCAGCAGCTACAGACTGTCCAAAAGGGGCAATGAGCAGTTCTTC | TRBV5-4 | 16 | TRBJ2-1 | . | .
CASSLSGASTDTQYF | TGTGCCAGCAGTTTATCGGGAGCGTCCACAGATACGCAGTATTTT | TRBV27 | 15 | TRBJ2-3 | . | .
CASSPTGSTYEQYF | TGTGCCAGCAGCCCAACAGGGTCCACCTACGAGCAGTACTTC | TRBV9 | 14 | TRBJ2-7 | . | .
CASSIVAGDAETQYF | TGTGCCAGTAGTATCGTAGCGGGAGATGCAGAGACCCAGTACTTC | TRBV19 | 15 | TRBJ2-5 | . | TRBD2
CASSPGLITF | TGTGCCAGTAGTCCGGGACTCATTACTTTT | TRBV19 | 10 | TRBJ1-5 | many | .
CASSKNTKTQYF | TGTGCCAGCAGCAAAAACACAAAGACGCAGTATTTT | TRBV21-1 | 12 | TRBJ2-3 | . | .
CASSLGGAGDDNEQFF | TGTGCCAGCAGCTTAGGCGGAGCGGGAGACGACAATGAGCAGTTCTTC | TRBV13 | 16 | TRBJ2-1 | . | TRBD2
CASSRGLAGPLGEQFF | TGTGCCAGCAGCAGAGGACTAGCAGGGCCCTTAGGTGAGCAGTTCTTC | TRBV7-9 | 16 | TRBJ2-1 | . | TRBD2